What follows are 18 T cell receptor beta chains derived from one specimen sequenced in a study of shared clonotypes between healthy human individuals. Using immunoSEQ multiplex PCR, the repertoire was profiled, and TCRdb retains in-frame clones only, with some absent. The sample holds about 2 million clones; about 95% are singletons and the top ten take 0.9% to 1.3%. Naive CD8 cells comprised CD45RO-negative, CCR7-positively selected cells, excluding terminally differentiated effector memory CD45RA+ cells. The sequenced sample consisted of naive CD8+ T cells sorted from blood. These TCRs come from a man aged 18 to 29 in good health.

About this clone: The same CDR3 also results from other DNA sequences found in this sample. V gene TRBV27 combines with J gene TRBJ2-7, with TRBD1 matching 8 bases. Germline CDR1 and CDR2: MNHEY and SMNVEV (reference sequence). The V and J ends lost 5 bases and 3 bases, in that order; junction bases with no gene match: 3. This CDR3 is built from 13 residues. CDR3: CASSRQGSYEQYF. CDR3 nucleotides: TGTGCCAGCAGTCGACAGGGGAGCTACGAGCAGTACTTC.

The chain has TRBV6-4 and TRBJ2-7; 9 bases agree with TRBD2. This CDR3 spans 14 amino acids. Per the germline V gene, CDR1 is MRHNA and CDR2 is SNTAGT. The ends lost 7 bases at V and 7 bases at J; junction bases unmatched: 11. The CDR3 nucleotides are TGTGCCAGCATAGTAGCGGGGGCCCATTGTGAGCAGTACTTC. This translates into CASIVAGAHCEQYF.

The chain employs TRBV19 and TRBJ1-2, with D perhaps matching TRBD1 (5 bases). The germline CDR1 and CDR2 sequences are LNHDA and SQIVND (reference sequence). Trimming pared 7 bases from V and 4 bases from J, leaving 16 bases between. This CDR3 region has 14 residues. The CDR3 DNA sequence: TGTGCCAGTAACCCGACAGAGAGCTCCTATGGCTACACCTTC. Protein sequence: CASNPTESSYGYTF.

The chain uses TRBV7-3 and TRBJ2-3; TRBD2 might be the D (6 bases). The V gene lost 5 bases and the J gene lost 0 bases, with 15 bases spanning the gap. The CDR3 runs to 16 residues. Germline V gene lookup returns CDR1 SGHTA and CDR2 FQGTGA. CDR3 bases: TGTGCCAGCAGCGATTACGGGACTCTTAGCACAGATACGCAGTATTTT. It translates to CASSDYGTLSTDTQYF.

The V call is TRBV11-1, the J call TRBJ2-1, with D possibly matching TRBD1 (6 bases). The germline V and J ends were trimmed by 3 bases and 6 bases, with 12 bases remaining between them. This CDR3 comprises 14 residues. Germline assignment: CDR1 SGHAT and CDR2 FQDESV (reference sequence). The DNA of the CDR3 is TGTGCCAGCAGCTTGAGACAGGCCCGCAATGAGCAGTTCTTC. This codes for CASSLRQARNEQFF.

V usage is TRBV7-3 and J usage is TRBJ2-1; TRBD1 matches at 10 bases. Germline-derived CDR1 and CDR2 are SGHTA and FQGTGA. Germline trimming cut 5 bases from V and 5 bases from J; bases unmatched to any gene: 6. The CDR3 loop spans 15 amino acids. This CDR3 is CASSPPGQGNNEQFF. The CDR3 DNA reads TGTGCCAGCAGCCCTCCGGGACAGGGGAACAATGAGCAGTTCTTC.

The chain carries TRBV5-6 and TRBJ1-2; maybe TRBD1 (5 bases). CDR1 and CDR2 (germline): SGHDT, YYEEEE. Trimming took 7 bases from V and 5 from J, leaving 18 bases between them. The CDR3 spans 14 residues. Written as DNA, the CDR3 is TGTGCCAGCCTCCGTCGGGGCTTCCCTTATGGCTACACCTTC. Amino acids: CASLRRGFPYGYTF.

The chain employs TRBV4-1 and TRBJ2-3; D gene ambiguous. Germline V gene lookup returns CDR1 MGHRA and CDR2 YSYEKL. V lost 0 bases and J 5 bases, leaving 6 bases between the germline ends. This CDR3 comprises 13 residues. For the CDR3, the DNA is TGCGCCAGCAGCCAAGATCTGCAAGATACGCAGTATTTT. It encodes CASSQDLQDTQYF.

The chain has TRBV7-2 and TRBJ1-6; D is perhaps TRBD1 (5 bases). Germline V gene data show CDR1 as SGHTA and CDR2 as FQGNSA. With 2 bases removed from V and 0 bases from J, the gap between germline ends came to 14 bases. The CDR3 covers 18 residues. The CDR3 sequence is CASSLKPGGSSYNSPLHF. CDR3 nucleotide sequence: TGTGCCAGCAGCTTAAAGCCTGGGGGTAGCTCCTATAATTCACCCCTCCACTTT.

The sample holds one count of this clone. The chain has TRBV28 and TRBJ1-5; no clear D gene. The V gene's germline CDR1 is MDHEN and CDR2 SYDVKM. The CDR3 runs to 17 residues. The V and J ends lost 3 bases and 1 base respectively, with 16 bases between them. The CDR3 DNA sequence: TGTGCCAGCAGTTTCTTCACGGTGAGCTTCAGCAATCAGCCCCAGCATTTT. Protein: CASSFFTVSFSNQPQHF.

This clone has only one observation. The chain joins TRBV5-5 to TRBJ2-3, with 8 bases fitting TRBD1. The germline gives CDR1 SGHKS, CDR2 YYEKEE (reference sequence). J gave up 2 bases and V 4 bases, and 15 bases lay outside the gene matches. This CDR3 is built from 18 residues. DNA of the CDR3: TGTGCCAGCAGCCGAACCCTCGGGAGACAGGGGAACACAGATACGCAGTATTTT. Encoded protein: CASSRTLGRQGNTDTQYF.

The chain couples TRBV6-1 to TRBJ2-7; D could derive from TRBD1 or TRBD2 (6 bases each). The length of the CDR3 is 14 residues. Per the germline V gene, CDR1 is MNHNS and CDR2 is SASEGT. V was cut by 10 bases and J by 4 bases, with 20 bases left in between. Here the CDR3 reads CAIQQTRTDYEQYF. CDR3 in DNA: TGTGCCATCCAACAGACTAGGACAGATTACGAGCAGTACTTC.

The V call is TRBV11-1, the J call TRBJ2-1; no definite D call. V gave up 3 bases and J gave up 0 bases, with 9 bases separating them. CDR1 and CDR2 from the germline V gene are SGHAT and FQDESV (reference sequence). The CDR3 extends over 15 amino acids. The CDR3 DNA reads TGTGCCAGCAGCTTCCTATCGGGCTCCTACAATGAGCAGTTCTTC. Its translation: CASSFLSGSYNEQFF. The full variable domain, with the rest looked up from reference TRBV11-1 and TRBJ2-1, is EAEVAQSPRYKITEKSQAVAFWCDPISGHATLYWYRQILGQGPELLVQFQDESVVDDSQLPKDRFSAERLKGVDSTLKIQPAELGDSAMYLCASSFLSGSYNEQFFGPGTRLTVL.

In DNA, the CDR3 is TGCAGCGTTGAGGAGGGGGGGCAGAGCACTGAAGCTTTCTTT. Protein product: CSVEEGGQSTEAFF. The chain joins TRBV29-1 to TRBJ1-1; maybe TRBD1 (6 bases). Germline CDR1 SQVTM, CDR2 ANQGSEA. The CDR3 totals 14 residues. V lost 3 bases and J lost 4, with 15 bases in between.

Concerning this clone: This may be a read error: a much more frequent sequence differs by one nucleotide. The chain joins TRBV4-1 to TRBJ2-5; either TRBD1 or TRBD2 may supply D (5 bases each). The V gene's germline CDR1 is MGHRA and CDR2 YSYEKL. The CDR3 length is 13 residues. Trimming pared 0 bases from V and 3 bases from J, leaving 5 bases between. The CDR3 loop reads CASSQEGEETQYF. Written as DNA, the CDR3 is TGCGCCAGCAGCCAAGAGGGGGAAGAGACCCAGTACTTC.

This rearrangement joins TRBV5-6 to TRBJ1-2, with D possibly TRBD1 on 5 matching bases. Trimming removed 6 bases from V and 8 bases from J, with 17 bases in between. Per the germline V gene, CDR1 is SGHDT and CDR2 is YYEEEE. This CDR3 region has 13 residues. The DNA of the CDR3 is TGTGCCAGCACTCGGTGGGGCGGAGAAGGCTACACCTTC. The encoded protein is CASTRWGGEGYTF.

The gene calls are TRBV27 and TRBJ2-7, with TRBD2 matching over 8 bases. The CDR3 length is 17 residues. V shed 3 bases and J 3 bases; nucleotides not matched to a gene: 13. Looked up from germline, CDR1 is MNHEY and CDR2 is SMNVEV (reference sequence). CDR3 in amino acids: CASSLGPGSGSFYEQYF. The DNA for the CDR3 is TGTGCCAGCAGTTTGGGGCCGGGAAGCGGGAGTTTCTACGAGCAGTACTTC.

This chain uses TRBV19 with TRBJ2-7; D is perhaps TRBD2 (5 bases). Trimming removed 6 bases from V and 0 bases from J, with 12 bases in between. The CDR3 has 14 residues. Per the germline V gene, CDR1 is LNHDA and CDR2 is SQIVND (reference sequence). CDR3 DNA: TGTGCCAGTAGCCCAGCGGACGGCTCCTACGAGCAGTACTTC. Translated, it gives CASSPADGSYEQYF.